This TCR beta chain stems from a study of blood T cell repertoires in COVID-19. Overall study context: Donors in the United States, Italy and Spain gave samples during acute or convalescent COVID-19.

This CDR3 is built from 18 residues. From germline, CDR1 is LGHDT and CDR2 YNNKEL (reference sequence). Trimming at V came to 2 bases and at J to 2 bases, leaving 10 bases not matched to a gene. Authors' methods: Counts of nucleated cells, estimated from reference gene primer amplification, were obtained. Libraries were prepared by immunoSEQ multiplex PCR; TCRdb keeps only in-frame clonotypes and omits some of them. V and J calls and clone size follow that table, whereas D and trimming were derived from the DNA. In the table there are about 140,000 clones, about 80% of which are singletons. This TCR came from a woman in her forties or fifties who had recovered from COVID-19. The V and J genes are TRBV3-1 (or the pseudogene TRBV3-2) and TRBJ2-1; 9 bases match TRBD2. Sample: PBMCs or T cells enriched from blood (not recorded which). CDR3 residues: CASSQLPGASGTYNEQFF. For the CDR3, the DNA is TGTGCCAGCAGCCAACTTCCCGGGGCTAGCGGGACCTACAATGAGCAGTTCTTC.